This TCR beta chain was identified during a study of blood T cell repertoires in COVID-19. This CDR3 spans 14 amino acids. Trimming stripped 7 bases from V and 2 bases from J, with 11 bases between. Germline V gene data show CDR1 as MNHNY and CDR2 as SVGAGI (reference sequence). Some clones are missing from TCRdb's copy, which holds only in-frame ones; the method was immunoSEQ multiplex PCR. The sample lists some 150,000 clones; roughly 76% were seen once. The chain recombines TRBV6-6 with TRBJ2-2; tentative D call: TRBD2 (6 bases). The TCR originated in a human donor with acute or convalescent COVID-19. The donor label of this sample is uncertain. Sequencing used peripheral blood. The CDR3, as DNA: TGTGCCAGCAACGGCGGGGTTAACACCGGGGAGCTGTTTTTT. Its translation is CASNGGVNTGELFF.